These 8 T cell receptor beta chains were sequenced from one sample in a study of breast tumors, draining lymph nodes, adjacent tissues. Axillary draining lymph nodes of breast cancer patients supplied the node samples. From the multiplex PCR reads, TCRdb called clonotypes with MiXCR, one entry per CDR3 protein. The sample holds roughly 220,000 distinct CDR3 sequences, roughly a third seen once. What was sequenced was axillary lymph node tissue. These receptors all stem from a female donor with breast cancer. Some clones in this sample may be carry-over from other donors' samples.

This chain joins TRBV20-1 and TRBJ2-5; 7 bases line up with TRBD2. CDR3 length: 13 amino acids. Germline CDR1 DFQATT, CDR2 SNEGSKA (reference sequence). Germline trimming cut 2 bases from V and 2 bases from J; bases unmatched to any gene: 2. CDR3 sequence: CSARPAGQETQYF. In DNA form, the CDR3 reads TGCAGTGCTAGACCAGCGGGACAAGAGACCCAGTACTTC.

This clonotype has a handful of counts. The chain is built from TRBV5-4 and TRBJ2-2; 11 bases are shared with TRBD2. This CDR3 has 14 amino acids. V gave up 5 bases and J gave up 4 bases; unmatched junction bases: 1. Germline V gene sequence: CDR1 SGHNT, CDR2 YYREEE (reference sequence). The CDR3: CASRLAGGTGELFF. The CDR3 DNA reads as TGTGCCAGCAGGCTAGCGGGAGGCACCGGGGAGCTGTTTTTT.

The V and J genes are TRBV6-5 and TRBJ2-7; D is tentatively TRBD1 or TRBD2 (5 bases each). Germline CDR1 MNHEY, CDR2 SVGAGI. Deletions cut 3 bases from V and 9 bases from J, with 18 bases between. The CDR3 loop spans 14 amino acids. CDR3 loop: CASSYGTEERGQYF. CDR3 bases: TGTGCCAGCAGTTATGGGACGGAAGAACGTGGGCAGTACTTC.

This clonotype showed up many times. The chain recombines TRBV9 with TRBJ2-1; TRBD1 or TRBD2 may be the D gene (5 bases each). This CDR3 is 15 amino acids long. Germline CDR1 is SGDLS and CDR2 is YYNGEE. V lost 0 bases and J 4 bases, leaving 11 bases between the germline ends. The chain's CDR3 is CASSVEYWGYNEQFF. The CDR3 nucleotides are TGTGCCAGCAGCGTAGAATATTGGGGGTACAATGAGCAGTTCTTC.

The genes are TRBV6-5 and TRBJ2-1; unclear D gene. The CDR3 is made up of 12 amino acids. Trimming pared 6 bases from V and 6 bases from J, leaving 9 bases between. Germline loops: CDR1 MNHEY, CDR2 SVGAGI. The CDR3 sequence: CASSPRLNEQFF. The CDR3 nucleotides read TGTGCCAGCAGCCCCCGGCTCAATGAGCAGTTCTTC.

This clonotype occurred many times. J is TRBJ2-3 and V is TRBV7-8; D is uncertain. Germline V lookup: CDR1 SGHVS, CDR2 FQNEAQ. V dropped 2 bases and J dropped 5 bases, with 11 bases sitting between them. CDR3 size: 14 residues. CDR3 protein: CASSLSVVGDTQYF. In DNA form, the CDR3 reads TGTGCCAGCAGCTTATCGGTGGTTGGAGATACGCAGTATTTT.

This clonotype was counted many times. The chain combines TRBV5-1 with TRBJ1-5; the D is unclear. The germline CDR1 and CDR2 sequences are SGHRS and YFSETQ. The CDR3 totals 15 residues. V was pared by 0 bases and J by 2 bases, with 9 bases between. CDR3 region: CASSLAAAGNQPQHF. CDR3 nucleotides: TGCGCCAGCAGCTTGGCCGCGGCAGGCAATCAGCCCCAGCATTTT.

In its sample, this clonotype was seen many times. This chain connects TRBV20-1 to TRBJ1-6; D is undetermined. The CDR3 totals 16 residues. V lost 1 base and J 2 bases, leaving 12 bases between the germline ends. Germline loops: CDR1 DFQATT, CDR2 SNEGSKA (reference sequence). CDR3 DNA sequence: TGCAGTGCTAGAGCGGGCCGGAATACCTATAATTCACCCCTCCACTTT. As protein: CSARAGRNTYNSPLHF.